Listed here are 26 T cell receptor beta chains from one sample, sequenced in a study of blood T cell repertoires in COVID-19. TCRdb's table, derived via immunoSEQ multiplex PCR, lists solely in-frame clones and lacks some. The sample yields about 98,000 clones, approximately 72% seen once. Sequenced input: peripheral blood. The receptors shown here come from an older man with acute or convalescent COVID-19.

The CDR3 DNA reads as TGTGCCAGCAGTGAACAGGCTGAAAACATTCAGTACTTC. This sequence encodes CASSEQAENIQYF. V and J are TRBV2 and TRBJ2-4; D is undetermined. V lost 2 bases to trimming and J lost 5 bases, with 7 bases between them. The CDR3 has 13 residues. The germline CDR1 and CDR2 sequences are SNHLY and FYNNEI.

The chain carries TRBV28 and TRBJ2-1; 11 nucleotides match TRBD2. Germline CDR1 is MDHEN and CDR2 is SYDVKM. With 6 bases clipped from V and 8 bases from J, the junction kept 9 bases outside the gene matches. CDR3 length equals 15 residues. The CDR3 nucleotides read TGTGCCAGCAGCCCTACTAGCGGGAGTTTCGATGAGCAGTTCTTC. Its protein product is CASSPTSGSFDEQFF.

The V gene is TRBV7-8, the J gene TRBJ1-5, with D possibly TRBD1 on 6 matching bases. The CDR3 length is 15 residues. The ends were cut back, 3 bases at V and 4 bases at J, with 13 bases in the middle. The germline V gene encodes CDR1 SGHVS and CDR2 FQNEAQ. Written as DNA, the CDR3 is TGTGCCAGCAGCTTTTCGCGCGGACAGAATCAGCCCCAGCATTTT. It yields the protein CASSFSRGQNQPQHF.

The chain has TRBV28 and TRBJ2-7; unclear D gene. The CDR3 has 14 residues. Trimming shortened V by 6 bases and J by 0 bases, and 12 bases separated the two germline ends. The germline gives CDR1 MDHEN, CDR2 SYDVKM. CDR3 protein: CASRLAPVSYEQYF. CDR3 in DNA: TGTGCCAGCAGGCTGGCCCCCGTCTCCTACGAGCAGTACTTC.

The chain carries TRBV6-2 or TRBV6-3 and TRBJ1-2; tentative D call: TRBD1 (6 bases). The CDR3 length is 13 residues. Trimming left V 5 bases short and J 8 bases short, with 15 bases between. Germline V CDR1 and CDR2: MNHEY, SVGEGT. CDR3 amino acids: CASSPTGLRGYTF. The CDR3 coding sequence is TGTGCCAGCAGTCCAACAGGGTTGAGAGGCTACACCTTC.

This chain links TRBV9 with TRBJ2-1; 8 bases agree with TRBD2. The CDR3 runs to 15 residues. Trimming at V came to 0 bases and at J to 4 bases, leaving 3 bases not matched to a gene. Germline CDR1 and CDR2: SGDLS and YYNGEE. The CDR3 DNA reads as TGTGCCAGCAGCGTAGAACTAGCGGATTACAATGAGCAGTTCTTC. Protein product: CASSVELADYNEQFF.

This clone was seen once. The chain recombines TRBV19 with TRBJ2-7; D possibly corresponds to TRBD2 (5 bases). Trimming took 6 bases from V and 2 from J, leaving 8 bases between them. The germline V gene encodes CDR1 LNHDA and CDR2 SQIVND (reference sequence). The CDR3 consists of 12 residues. The CDR3 DNA is TGTGCCAGTAGCCACGGGACCTACGAGCAGTACTTC. It specifies CASSHGTYEQYF. Based on the CDR3 plus reference TRBV19 and TRBJ2-7, the full variable domain is DGGITQSPKYLFRKEGQNVTLSCEQNLNHDAMYWYRQDPGQGLRLIYYSQIVNDFQKGDIAEGYSVSREKKESFPLTVTSAQKNPTAFYLCASSHGTYEQYFGPGTRLTVT.

CDR3 protein: CASSRDRLSYTF. In nucleotides, the CDR3 is TGTGCCAGCAGTCGGGACAGGTTAAGCTACACCTTC. The chain has TRBV28 and TRBJ1-2, with 8 bases fitting TRBD1. This CDR3 region has 12 residues. Germline values: CDR1 MDHEN, CDR2 SYDVKM. The junction had 5 bases not matched to a gene; V was cut back by 5 bases and J by 9 bases.

This clone has more than one count but fewer than ten. The rearrangement uses TRBV6-4 and TRBJ1-4; D possibly corresponds to TRBD1 (6 bases). The germline V gene has CDR1 MRHNA and CDR2 SNTAGT. The CDR3 is made up of 13 amino acids. V lost 5 bases and J 4 bases, leaving 8 bases between the germline ends. CDR3 DNA: TGTGCCAGCAGTCGGACAGTTAATGAAAAACTGTTTTTT. This sequence encodes CASSRTVNEKLFF.

This rearrangement joins TRBV28 to TRBJ1-2; D call uncertain. CDR1 is MDHEN, CDR2 SYDVKM, per germline. The CDR3 totals 12 residues. Deletions cut 3 bases from V and 2 bases from J, with 4 bases between. The CDR3 sequence is CASSFVNYGYTF. In nucleotides, the CDR3 is TGTGCCAGCAGTTTCGTAAACTATGGCTACACCTTC.

The chain combines TRBV5-1 with TRBJ1-6; D remains ambiguous. The V gene lost 2 bases and the J gene lost 9 bases, with 15 bases spanning the gap. The CDR3 runs to 15 residues. From germline, CDR1 is SGHRS and CDR2 YFSETQ. Written as DNA, the CDR3 is TGCGCCAGCAGCTTAGAGGAAAACAAAGGTTCACCCCTCCACTTT. Amino acids: CASSLEENKGSPLHF.

V and J are TRBV10-3 and TRBJ1-1; 12 nucleotides agree with TRBD1. Trimming at V came to 0 bases and at J to 5 bases, leaving 13 bases not matched to a gene. The CDR3 extends over 19 amino acids. The germline V gene has CDR1 ENHRY and CDR2 SYGVKD. The CDR3 loop reads CAISESRPGTGGERTEAFF. In DNA, the CDR3 is TGTGCCATCAGTGAGTCGAGGCCCGGGACAGGGGGCGAAAGGACTGAAGCTTTCTTT.

The chain couples TRBV5-1 to TRBJ2-3; 8 bases align to TRBD2. The CDR3 runs 16 residues. Trimming took 0 bases from V and 2 from J; bases not matched to a gene: 5. Germline CDR1 reads SGHRS; CDR2 reads YFSETQ. In nucleotides, the CDR3 is TGCGCCAGCAGCTTGGTTCGGGGGGGCGACACAGATACGCAGTATTTT. It encodes CASSLVRGGDTDTQYF.

The V gene is TRBV4-3, the J gene TRBJ2-1, with 12 bases lining up with TRBD2. The CDR3 covers 15 residues. Trimming removed 4 bases from V and 7 bases from J; junction bases left unmatched: 5. Germline V lookup: CDR1 LGHNA, CDR2 YSLEER. The CDR3 spells CASSPGLAGRNEQFF. CDR3 nucleotides: TGCGCCAGCAGCCCCGGACTAGCGGGAAGGAATGAGCAGTTCTTC.

This chain joins TRBV6-5 and TRBJ2-1; 11 bases are shared with TRBD2. The CDR3 totals 14 residues. The V gene end was trimmed by 7 bases and the J gene end by 9 bases; junction bases not matched to a gene: 8. Germline CDR1 MNHEY, CDR2 SVGAGI. This chain's CDR3 is CASTTSGRYAEQFF. For the CDR3, the DNA is TGTGCCAGCACAACTAGCGGGAGATATGCTGAGCAGTTCTTC.

The J gene is TRBJ2-3, the V gene TRBV2, with 11 nucleotides matching TRBD2. V trimming: 4 bases; J trimming: 6 bases; junction bases outside the gene matches: 9. The germline V gene encodes CDR1 SNHLY and CDR2 FYNNEI. This CDR3 contains 16 residues. The CDR3 reads CASSVNLAGGGDTQYF. CDR3 bases: TGTGCCAGCAGTGTAAATCTAGCGGGAGGAGGGGATACGCAGTATTTT.

The gene calls are TRBV9 and TRBJ2-1; D perhaps matches TRBD2 (6 bases). Germline CDR1 SGDLS, CDR2 YYNGEE. Trimming removed 4 bases from V and 7 bases from J, with 12 bases in between. The CDR3 sequence is 13 residues long. DNA for the CDR3: TGTGCCAGCAGCCCCACTAGCCTAAATGAGCAGTTCTTC. Translated: CASSPTSLNEQFF.

This chain joins TRBV7-2 and TRBJ2-1; 11 nucleotides align to TRBD2. CDR3 length: 16 residues. The J segment lost 4 bases and the V segment lost 5 bases, leaving 7 bases of the junction unmatched. Germline loops: CDR1 SGHTA, CDR2 FQGNSA. CDR3 bases: TGTGCCAGCAGCCCTTCTGGGACTAGCGGTTACAATGAGCAGTTCTTC. This gives the protein CASSPSGTSGYNEQFF.

For the CDR3, the DNA is TGTGCCAGCAGCACCTCGAGACAGGGAGGACTAGCGGATTACAATGAGCAGTTCTTC. Protein: CASSTSRQGGLADYNEQFF. This sequence joins TRBV21-1 and TRBJ2-1; the D call TRBD2 from the table was never checked on the DNA. TRBV21-1 is a pseudogene segment. This CDR3 spans 19 amino acids.

CDR3 protein: CASSDWAGYNEQFF. In nucleotides, the CDR3 is TGTGCCAGCAGTGACTGGGCGGGCTACAATGAGCAGTTCTTC. The chain links TRBV6-4 to TRBJ2-1, with TRBD2 as a possible D gene (5 bases). CDR1 and CDR2 from the germline V gene are MRHNA and SNTAGT. V was trimmed by 1 base and J by 3 bases, leaving 7 bases between them. CDR3 length: 14 amino acids.

The chain carries TRBV20-1 and TRBJ2-7; the match to TRBD2 covers 8 bases. The germline gives CDR1 DFQATT, CDR2 SNEGSKA (reference sequence). V lost 7 bases and J lost 4; bases outside the gene matches: 3. The CDR3 totals 11 residues. CDR3: CSGREAYEQYF. The CDR3 DNA sequence: TGCAGTGGGCGGGAGGCTTACGAGCAGTACTTC.

The DNA for the CDR3 is TGTGCCAGCAGACAAAACGCCGGGACACCGACGCAGTATTTT. It is translated as CASRQNAGTPTQYF. This chain connects TRBV27 to TRBJ2-3, with D possibly being TRBD1 (6 bases). Germline CDR1 reads MNHEY; CDR2 reads SMNVEV (reference sequence). The CDR3 is 14 amino acids. V was clipped by 6 bases and J by 9 bases, with 19 bases between them.

This clone was observed many times. The chain employs TRBV20-1 and TRBJ1-5, with D tentatively TRBD1 (5 bases). Germline lookup yields CDR1 DFQATT and CDR2 SNEGSKA (reference sequence). There are 16 residues in the CDR3. V gave up 3 bases and J gave up 0 bases, with 15 bases separating them. The DNA for the CDR3 is TGCAGTGCTAGTAGTTTGGGACTCTATAGCAATCAGCCCCAGCATTTT. Its translation is CSASSLGLYSNQPQHF.

V gene TRBV27 combines with J gene TRBJ2-7; 7 bases line up with TRBD2. The V gene's germline CDR1 is MNHEY and CDR2 SMNVEV (reference sequence). The CDR3 has 15 amino acids. Unmatched junction bases numbered 8, after V lost 3 bases and J lost 3 bases. Here the CDR3 DNA reads TGTGCCAGCAGTTTGCGGCGGGAGTTAGGCTACGAGCAGTACTTC. Protein sequence: CASSLRRELGYEQYF.

The rearrangement uses TRBV12-3 or TRBV12-4 and TRBJ2-7; 9 nucleotides match TRBD2. There are 13 residues in the CDR3. J was trimmed by 4 bases and V by 7 bases; bases with no gene match: 5. The CDR3 here is CASTWREGYEQYF. CDR3 sequence (DNA): TGTGCCAGCACGTGGCGGGAGGGGTACGAGCAGTACTTC.

The chain couples TRBV6-6 to TRBJ2-5, with D perhaps TRBD2 (6 bases). V was clipped by 0 bases and J by 5 bases, with 7 bases between them. The CDR3 is 13 residues long. Germline V gene data show CDR1 as MNHNY and CDR2 as SVGAGI (reference sequence). The CDR3 here is CASSYSRGETQYF. CDR3 in DNA: TGTGCCAGCAGTTACTCCCGGGGGGAGACCCAGTACTTC.